These 11 T cell receptor beta chains originate from one sample sequenced in a study of cytomegalovirus exposure and HLA in healthy donors. Vbeta (60) and Jbeta (13) primers were used in the PCR. Generated by immunoSEQ multiplex PCR, the TCRdb table keeps only in-frame clones and is missing some. Among under 150,000 clones, about four fifths were seen once, and the ten largest hold roughly 4.2%. Sequenced input: PBMCs. The receptors were gathered from a woman between 40 and 50 years old in good health and CMV-seronegative.

The chain is built from TRBV9 and TRBJ2-5; the match to TRBD1 covers 8 bases. The CDR3 loop spans 14 amino acids. Germline V gene data show CDR1 as SGDLS and CDR2 as YYNGEE. The V segment lost 4 bases and the J segment 3 bases; nucleotides outside the gene matches: 5. The DNA of the CDR3 is TGTGCCAGCAGCCCCCCGACAGGGGAAGAGACCCAGTACTTC. Its translation is CASSPPTGEETQYF.

The rearrangement joins TRBV9 to TRBJ1-6, with 9 bases identical to TRBD1. Unmatched junction bases numbered 3, after V lost 7 bases and J lost 10 bases. Germline values: CDR1 SGDLS, CDR2 YYNGEE. This CDR3 is 12 amino acids long. The CDR3 spells CASGTGNSPLHF. CDR3 DNA: TGTGCCAGCGGGACAGGGAACTCACCCCTCCACTTT. The full variable domain, completed using reference TRBV9 and TRBJ1-6, is DSGVTQTPKHLITATGQRVTLRCSPRSGDLSVYWYQQSLDQGLQFLIQYYNGEERAKGNILERFSAQQFPDLHSELNLSSLELGDSALYFCASGTGNSPLHFGNGTRLTVT.

The V gene is TRBV7-2, the J gene TRBJ2-5; D may be TRBD2 (6 bases). This CDR3 has 13 amino acids. Per germline, CDR1 SGHTA and CDR2 FQGNSA. V was pared by 5 bases and J by 4 bases, with 11 bases between. Here the CDR3 reads CASSLTRGETQYF. CDR3 in DNA: TGTGCCAGCAGCCTGACTAGGGGAGAGACCCAGTACTTC.

CDR3 protein: CASTPGRGDEQFF. CDR3 sequence (DNA): TGTGCCAGCACCCCGGGCCGGGGTGATGAGCAGTTCTTC. V usage is TRBV6-1 and J usage is TRBJ2-1; a possible D gene is TRBD2 (5 bases). The length of the CDR3 is 13 residues. Trimming stripped 7 bases from V and 8 bases from J, with 15 bases between. CDR1 is MNHNS and CDR2 is SASEGT in the germline V gene.

The rearrangement joins TRBV7-8 to TRBJ2-4; 7 nucleotides agree with TRBD1. V was clipped by 1 base and J by 8 bases; unmatched bases: 5. Germline V gene sequence: CDR1 SGHVS, CDR2 FQNEAQ. This CDR3 has 14 residues. The CDR3 nucleotides read TGTGCCAGCAGCTTAGTACCAGGGGGAGACATTCAGTACTTC. The encoded protein is CASSLVPGGDIQYF.

This chain links TRBV6-5 with TRBJ1-4; D unclear. The length of the CDR3 is 14 residues. Germline assignment: CDR1 MNHEY and CDR2 SVGAGI. Trimming left V 4 bases short and J 8 bases short, with 14 bases between. CDR3 DNA sequence: TGTGCCAGCAGTTTGGGCGGGGTTCGGGAAAAACTGTTTTTT. Translating gives CASSLGGVREKLFF.

The chain links TRBV28 to TRBJ1-4; tentatively, D is TRBD1 (5 bases). The CDR3 has 15 amino acids. V lost 6 bases and J lost 2, with 13 bases in between. CDR1 and CDR2 from the germline V gene are MDHEN and SYDVKM. The chain's CDR3 is CASSRQGFTNEKLFF. The CDR3 DNA is TGTGCCAGCAGCCGGCAGGGTTTCACTAATGAAAAACTGTTTTTT.

This chain joins TRBV6-1 and TRBJ2-3; 8 bases map to TRBD2. Germline CDR1 and CDR2: MNHNS and SASEGT. CDR3 length: 15 residues. Trimming took 7 bases from V and 6 from J; bases not matched to a gene: 12. The CDR3 loop is CASIGVAGLSDTQYF. The CDR3 DNA follows: TGTGCCAGCATAGGGGTAGCGGGGCTCTCGGATACGCAGTATTTT.

This chain connects TRBV6-6 to TRBJ2-3, with D possibly matching TRBD1 (5 bases). Trimming took off 2 bases at V and 1 base at J, with 10 bases between the two ends. In germline, CDR1 is MNHNY, CDR2 SVGAGI (reference sequence). The CDR3 length is 15 residues. The CDR3 coding sequence is TGTGCCAGCAGTTACCAACAGGCCCGCACAGATACGCAGTATTTT. Translation: CASSYQQARTDTQYF.

The V and J genes are TRBV27 and TRBJ2-1; 10 bases agree with TRBD2. V lost 6 bases, J lost 1 base, and 3 bases stayed unmatched. The CDR3 contains 15 residues. In germline, CDR1 is MNHEY, CDR2 SMNVEV (reference sequence). CDR3 loop: CASRSGRGSYNEQFF. CDR3 sequence (DNA): TGTGCCAGCAGGAGCGGGAGGGGTTCCTACAATGAGCAGTTCTTC.

This chain uses TRBV7-6 with TRBJ1-4; possibly TRBD1 for D (6 bases). Looked up from germline, CDR1 is SGHVS and CDR2 is FNYEAQ. Trimming removed 4 bases from V and 7 bases from J, with 28 bases in between. The CDR3 contains 19 residues. The CDR3 DNA reads as TGTGCCAGCAGCTCATTTGGGGGGGGCAGACAAGGAGTTTCTGAAAAACTGTTTTTT. It encodes CASSSFGGGRQGVSEKLFF.